This TCR beta chain was obtained from a study of T cell responses to AZD1222 COVID-19 vaccine. A word on this clone: Antigen: not known.

Whole-study results and caveats: Clonal diversity was possibly underestimated, and the donors were mostly white British, with more females. Spike-specific TCR repertoires showed rising breadth and depth after two AZD1222 doses. Spike-spanning, vaccine-associated CD4 TCRs were dominant at 160-218 and 743-854.

The CDR3 is 15 amino acids. Germline-derived CDR1 and CDR2 are SGHTA and FQGNSA. With 1 base removed from V and 4 bases from J, the gap between germline ends came to 11 bases. Libraries were prepared by immunoSEQ multiplex PCR; TCRdb keeps only in-frame clonotypes and omits some of them. The profile covers 200,000 to 250,000 clones, with approximately 94% appearing a single time and around 1.7% taken by the ten largest. This specimen was peripheral blood, taken 28 days after the second dose of the MenACWY control vaccine. V and J are TRBV7-2 and TRBJ1-5; unclear D gene. This TCR was recovered from an adult who received the MenACWY meningococcal vaccine as a control. This chain's CDR3 is CASSLVSQSNQPQHF. DNA for the CDR3: TGTGCCAGCAGCTTAGTCAGCCAGAGTAATCAGCCCCAGCATTTT.